This TCR beta chain was sequenced in a study of PD-1 blockade in classical Hodgkin lymphoma. V was trimmed by 3 bases and J by 4 bases, leaving 10 bases between them. CDR1 and CDR2 (germline): LNHDA, SQIVND (reference sequence). The CDR3 loop spans 14 amino acids. Concerning this clone itself: Its antigen remains unknown.

Overall study findings and caveats: Differences between repertoires have undefined causes, possibly disease activity or prior therapy. Newly diagnosed patients reportedly trailed healthy donors in baseline TCR diversity.

Described time point: newly diagnosed, previously untreated cHL patient sample. For comparison, PBMCs from newly diagnosed, untreated classical Hodgkin lymphoma were used. Profiling relied on immunoSEQ multiplex PCR, and the TCRdb table lists in-frame clones only, not all of them. Of tens of thousands of clones detected, about nine tenths appear once; the ten largest clones hold under 4%. The sequence was obtained from a human donor with classical Hodgkin lymphoma. Material for sequencing was peripheral blood mononuclear cells (PBMCs). The chain combines TRBV19 with TRBJ1-5; D call uncertain. CDR3 coding DNA: TGTGCCAGTAGTATCTGGGTAGGGAATCAGCCCCAGCATTTT. As protein: CASSIWVGNQPQHF.